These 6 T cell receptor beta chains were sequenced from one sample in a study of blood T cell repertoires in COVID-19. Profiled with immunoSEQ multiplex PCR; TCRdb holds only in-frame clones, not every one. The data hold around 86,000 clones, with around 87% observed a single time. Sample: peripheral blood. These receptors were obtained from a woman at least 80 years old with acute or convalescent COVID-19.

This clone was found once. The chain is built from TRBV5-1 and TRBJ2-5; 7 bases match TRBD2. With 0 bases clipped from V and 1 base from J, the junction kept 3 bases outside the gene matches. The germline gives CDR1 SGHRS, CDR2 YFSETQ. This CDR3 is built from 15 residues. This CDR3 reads CASSLGRGIQETQYF. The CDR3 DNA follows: TGCGCCAGCAGCTTGGGGCGGGGGATCCAAGAGACCCAGTACTTC.

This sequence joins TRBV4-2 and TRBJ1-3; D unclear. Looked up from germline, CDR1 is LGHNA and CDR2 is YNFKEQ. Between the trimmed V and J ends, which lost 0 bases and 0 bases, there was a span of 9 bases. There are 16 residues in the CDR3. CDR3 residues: CASSQESRISGNTIYF. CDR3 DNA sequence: TGTGCCAGCAGCCAAGAATCGAGGATCTCTGGAAACACCATATATTTT.

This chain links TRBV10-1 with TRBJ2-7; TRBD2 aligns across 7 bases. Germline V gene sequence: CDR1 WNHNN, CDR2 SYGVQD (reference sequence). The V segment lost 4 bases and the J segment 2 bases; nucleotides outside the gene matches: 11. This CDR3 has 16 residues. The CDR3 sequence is CASSAMASGRPYEQYF. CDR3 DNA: TGCGCCAGCAGTGCAATGGCTAGCGGAAGGCCCTACGAGCAGTACTTC.

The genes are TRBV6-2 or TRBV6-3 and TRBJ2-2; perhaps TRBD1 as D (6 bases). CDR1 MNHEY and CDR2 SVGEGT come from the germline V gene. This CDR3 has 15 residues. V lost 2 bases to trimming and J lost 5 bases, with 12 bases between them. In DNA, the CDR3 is TGTGCCAGCAGTTACACCCCAGGGGATACCGGGGAGCTGTTTTTT. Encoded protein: CASSYTPGDTGELFF.

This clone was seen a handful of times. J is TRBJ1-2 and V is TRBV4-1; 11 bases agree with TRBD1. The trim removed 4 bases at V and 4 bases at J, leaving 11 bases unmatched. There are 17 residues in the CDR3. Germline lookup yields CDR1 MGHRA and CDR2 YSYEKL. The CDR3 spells CASSLTFSGTGGYGYTF. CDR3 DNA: TGCGCCAGCAGCCTGACCTTTTCCGGGACAGGGGGCTATGGCTACACCTTC.

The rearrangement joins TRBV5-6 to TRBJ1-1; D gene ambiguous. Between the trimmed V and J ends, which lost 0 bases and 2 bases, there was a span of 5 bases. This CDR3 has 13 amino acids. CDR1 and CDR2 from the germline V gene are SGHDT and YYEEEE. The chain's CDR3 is CASSLAVNTEAFF. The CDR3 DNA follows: TGTGCCAGCAGCTTGGCCGTAAACACTGAAGCTTTCTTT.